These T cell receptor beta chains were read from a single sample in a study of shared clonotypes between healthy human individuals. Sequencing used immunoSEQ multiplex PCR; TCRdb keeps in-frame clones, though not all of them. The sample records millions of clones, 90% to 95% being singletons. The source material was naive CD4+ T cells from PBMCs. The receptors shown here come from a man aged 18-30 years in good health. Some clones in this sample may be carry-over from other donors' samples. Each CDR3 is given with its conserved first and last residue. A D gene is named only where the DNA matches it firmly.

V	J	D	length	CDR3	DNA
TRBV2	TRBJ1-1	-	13	CAEGRARNTEAFF	TGTGCCGAGGGGAGGGCTCGGAACACTGAAGCTTTCTTT
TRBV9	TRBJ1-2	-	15	CASSSPQNRVYGYTF	TGTGCCAGCAGCTCACCCCAGAACAGGGTTTATGGCTACACCTTC
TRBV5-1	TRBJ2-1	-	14	CASIPGLNYNEQFF	TGCGCCAGCATACCGGGACTGAACTACAATGAGCAGTTCTTC
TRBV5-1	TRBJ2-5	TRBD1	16	CASSLGNQGVQETQYF	TGCGCCAGCAGCTTGGGAAATCAGGGGGTACAAGAGACCCAGTACTTC
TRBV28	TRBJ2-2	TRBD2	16	CASSSTSGRASGELFF	TGTGCCAGCAGTTCCACTAGCGGGAGGGCCTCCGGGGAGCTGTTTTTT
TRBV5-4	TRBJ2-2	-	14	CASSLDLATGELFF	TGTGCCAGCAGCTTGGATCTTGCCACCGGGGAGCTGTTTTTT
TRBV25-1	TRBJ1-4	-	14	CASSEGSTNEKLFF	TGTGCCAGCAGTGAGGGTTCTACTAATGAAAAACTGTTTTTT
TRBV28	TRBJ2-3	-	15	CASSLLLSSTDTQYF	TGTGCCAGCAGTTTACTGTTATCTAGCACAGATACGCAGTATTTT
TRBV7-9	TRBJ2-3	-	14	CASRGAGGTDTQYF	TGTGCCAGCAGGGGGGCAGGGGGCACAGATACGCAGTATTTT
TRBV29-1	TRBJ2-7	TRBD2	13	CSVKTSGSYEQYF	TGCAGCGTCAAGACTAGCGGGAGCTACGAGCAGTACTTC
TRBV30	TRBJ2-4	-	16	CAWSGRIFLAKNIQYF	TGTGCCTGGAGTGGTCGGATATTTCTAGCCAAAAACATTCAGTACTTC
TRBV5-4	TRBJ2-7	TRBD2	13	CASSFRREFEQYF	TGTGCCAGCAGCTTTCGGCGGGAGTTCGAGCAGTACTTC
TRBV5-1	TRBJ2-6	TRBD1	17	CASSLNGQGVGANVLTF	TGCGCCAGCAGCTTGAACGGACAGGGCGTTGGGGCCAACGTCCTGACTTTC
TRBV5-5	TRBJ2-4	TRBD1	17	CASSFLQGVGAKNIQYF	TGTGCCAGCAGCTTCCTTCAGGGGGTCGGGGCCAAAAACATTCAGTACTTC
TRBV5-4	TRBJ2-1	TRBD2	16	CASSLARLAGYNEQFF	TGTGCCAGCAGCTTGGCGAGACTAGCAGGTTACAATGAGCAGTTCTTC
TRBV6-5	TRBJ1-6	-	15	CASSYSIQGRTPLHF	TGTGCCAGCAGTTACTCGATTCAGGGGAGGACACCCCTCCACTTT
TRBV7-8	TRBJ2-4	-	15	CATSAGRVAKNIQYF	TGTGCTACCTCCGCGGGGCGCGTGGCCAAAAACATTCAGTACTTC
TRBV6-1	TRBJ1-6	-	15	CASSEAGAYNSPLHF	TGTGCCAGCAGTGAAGCCGGGGCCTATAATTCACCCCTCCACTTT
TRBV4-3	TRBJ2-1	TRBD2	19	CASSQRRTHGGGSYNEQFF	TGCGCCAGCAGCCAAAGAAGGACGCATGGCGGGGGCTCCTACAATGAGCAGTTCTTC
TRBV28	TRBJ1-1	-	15	CASSLGGTLNTEAFF	TGTGCCAGCAGTTTAGGCGGGACGTTGAACACTGAAGCTTTCTTT
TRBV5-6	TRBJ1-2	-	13	CASSPGQRYGYTF	TGTGCCAGCAGCCCCGGACAGAGGTATGGCTACACCTTC
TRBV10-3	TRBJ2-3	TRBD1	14	CASTGTGNTDTQYF	TGTGCCTCAACCGGGACAGGGAACACAGATACGCAGTATTTT